The table lists the clone carrying this T cell receptor (beta chain) with many counts. The TCR beta CDR3 regions underwent amplification using RNA transcripts as the source. With the HTBI primer set, the TCR CDR3 went through a first round of RT-PCR. TCRdb reprocessed the multiplex PCR reads with MiXCR, giving one entry per CDR3 protein. The sample yields some 600,000 distinct CDR3 sequences, approximately 13% seen once. The data were taken from a study of T cells in Graves' hyperthyroidism and ophthalmopathy. Study information: Peripheral blood was acquired at first diagnosis, ahead of any therapy whatsoever.

This TCR derives from a woman under 40 with Graves' hyperthyroidism that later progressed to Graves' ophthalmopathy. Specimen: blood.

CDR3 residues: CASRRGRRSNQPQHF. The DNA of the CDR3 is TGTGCCAGCAGGAGGGGGCGGAGAAGCAATCAGCCCCAGCATTTT. This chain links TRBV28 with TRBJ1-5; TRBD1 agrees at 7 bases. The V and J ends lost 6 bases and 1 base, in that order; junction bases with no gene match: 6. The CDR3 totals 15 residues. Germline V lookup: CDR1 MDHEN, CDR2 SYDVKM.